This T cell receptor beta chain derives from a study of T cells in localized non-small cell lung cancer. Whole-study findings and limits: Increased T cell density in blood showed an association with longer overall survival. Of the tissues analyzed, uninvolved adjacent lung showed maximal T cell clonality, greater than tumor. Among the top 100 tumor clones, a median about 57 appeared in adjacent lung.

The CDR3 has 13 residues. Deletions cut 7 bases from V and 2 bases from J, with 11 bases between. Germline assignment: CDR1 WSHSY and CDR2 SAAADI. On this clone itself: What it recognizes is unknown.

Sequencing used immunoSEQ multiplex PCR; TCRdb keeps in-frame clones, though not all of them. The sample has thousands of clones, 55% to 75% seen once. The sequencing used lymph node tissue, collected before any cancer treatment. The chain links TRBV10-2 to TRBJ2-5; no firm D call. The clonotype originates from a male donor aged 60 or over with stage I squamous cell lung carcinoma. Here the CDR3 reads CASTRRPQETQYF. In DNA form, the CDR3 reads TGCGCCAGCACCCGACGGCCACAAGAGACCCAGTACTTC.